One and the same sample provided the 19 T cell receptor beta chains below, sequenced in a study of response to subunit inactivated influenza vaccine. One entry per CDR3 protein, called by TCRdb with MiXCR from the RT-PCR reads. Of 550,000 to 650,000 distinct CDR3 sequences listed, roughly 12% are singletons. The material sequenced was PBMCs from blood, taken on the day of vaccination. These receptor sequences come from a man aged 45-60 years who received an inactivated influenza vaccine.

This clonotype was detected ten times or more. The chain combines TRBV24-1 with TRBJ2-5; TRBD2 matches 9 bases. There are 15 residues in the CDR3. V shed 5 bases, J shed 3 bases, and the junction held 6 bases outside the gene matches. Germline values: CDR1 KGHDR, CDR2 SFDVKD. CDR3 sequence (DNA): TGTGCCACCAGTGTCCTGACTAGCGGAAAAGAGACCCAGTACTTC. Residues: CATSVLTSGKETQYF.

This sequence joins TRBV10-3 and TRBJ2-5, with 7 bases matching TRBD1. The CDR3 covers 15 residues. The germline CDR1 and CDR2 sequences are ENHRY and SYGVKD. The ends lost 6 bases at V and 5 bases at J; junction bases unmatched: 12. CDR3 region: CAISLGQLGAETQYF. As DNA, the CDR3 is TGTGCCATCAGCCTGGGACAGTTGGGTGCGGAGACCCAGTACTTC.

V is TRBV5-1 and J is TRBJ2-1; 7 bases are shared with TRBD2. This CDR3 contains 15 residues. The junction had 11 bases not matched to a gene; V was cut back by 6 bases and J by 5 bases. Looked up from germline, CDR1 is SGHRS and CDR2 is YFSETQ. Here the CDR3 reads CASNVGRGGDNEQFF. CDR3 DNA sequence: TGCGCCAGCAACGTGGGGAGGGGTGGAGACAATGAGCAGTTCTTC.

This clonotype has ten or more counts. V gene TRBV7-9 combines with J gene TRBJ2-2; D may be TRBD2 (5 bases). The germline CDR1 and CDR2 sequences are SEHNR and FQNEAQ (reference sequence). The V gene lost 3 bases and the J gene lost 0 bases, with 11 bases spanning the gap. The CDR3 has 16 amino acids. The CDR3 protein is CASSFRRGANTGELFF. DNA for the CDR3: TGTGCCAGCAGCTTTCGCCGGGGTGCGAACACCGGGGAGCTGTTTTTT. The entire variable domain, with the rest obtained from reference TRBV7-9 and TRBJ2-2, is as follows: DTGVSQNPRHKITKRGQNVTFRCDPISEHNRLYWYRQTLGQGPEFLTYFQNEAQLEKSRLLSDRFSAERPKGSFSTLEIQRTEQGDSAMYLCASSFRRGANTGELFFGEGSRLTVL.

CDR3 nucleotide sequence: TGTGCCAGCAGTCGGGCTAGCGGGGACCAAGAGACCCAGTACTTC. It specifies CASSRASGDQETQYF. The V gene is TRBV25-1, the J gene TRBJ2-5, with 9 bases identical to TRBD2. The CDR3 is 15 amino acids. V gave up 5 bases and J gave up 0 bases; unmatched junction bases: 4. In germline, CDR1 is MGHDK, CDR2 SYGVNS.

This clonotype was seen a few times. V usage is TRBV19 and J usage is TRBJ2-4, with a weak D call TRBD2 (5 bases). In germline, CDR1 is LNHDA, CDR2 SQIVND (reference sequence). This CDR3 comprises 14 residues. Between the trimmed V and J ends, which lost 6 bases and 6 bases, there was a span of 15 bases. CDR3 sequence (DNA): TGTGCCAGTAGCCTGGACTCGTCCTTAAACATTCAGTACTTC. It translates to CASSLDSSLNIQYF.

In its sample, this clonotype was seen a few times. This chain links TRBV3-1 with TRBJ2-2, with 11 nucleotides matching TRBD2. Losses at the gene ends were 3 bases for V and 1 base for J; bases not matched to a gene: 10. The CDR3 covers 19 residues. In germline, CDR1 is LGHDT, CDR2 YNNKEL (reference sequence). This CDR3 reads CASSQGRLAGHENTGELFF. As DNA, the CDR3 is TGTGCCAGCAGCCAGGGGAGACTAGCGGGACATGAGAACACCGGGGAGCTGTTTTTT. Full variable domain (outside the CDR3, taken from reference TRBV3-1 and TRBJ2-2): DTAVSQTPKYLVTQMGNDKSIKCEQNLGHDTMYWYKQDSKKFLKIMFSYNNKELIINETVPNRFSPKSPDKAHLNLHINSLELGDSAVYFCASSQGRLAGHENTGELFFGEGSRLTVL.

A remark on this clonotype: A read error may be the cause here, since a much bigger clone is one base away. The J gene is TRBJ2-3, the V gene TRBV27; 9 bases match TRBD1. The assigned J gene may be wrong: the sequence end matches TRBJ1-5 better. CDR1 is MNHEY and CDR2 is SMNVEV in the germline V gene (reference sequence). This CDR3 region has 18 residues. The DNA for the CDR3 is TGTGCCAGCAGTCTCGAGGGACAGGGAATTGCTTTTACAGATACGCAGCATTTT. Protein: CASSLEGQGIAFTDTQHF.

CDR3 residues: CASNLGGGQPQHF. CDR3 coding DNA: TGTGCCAGCAACCTGGGGGGTGGACAGCCCCAGCATTTT. The chain uses TRBV12-3 or TRBV12-4 and TRBJ1-5; TRBD1 might be the D (5 bases). Trimming left V 7 bases short and J 7 bases short, with 14 bases between. CDR3 size: 13 residues.

This clonotype turned up a few times. This chain links TRBV24-1 with TRBJ1-1; D remains unclear. Germline CDR1 is KGHDR and CDR2 is SFDVKD. This CDR3 contains 13 residues. V lost 5 bases and J lost 3, with 9 bases in between. The CDR3 sequence: CATSASAYTEAFF. The CDR3 bases are TGTGCCACCAGTGCTTCAGCCTACACTGAAGCTTTCTTT.

The V call is TRBV9, the J call TRBJ2-3; D gene ambiguous. This CDR3 comprises 14 residues. Germline CDR1 SGDLS, CDR2 YYNGEE. V lost 0 bases, J lost 1 base, and 6 bases lay in between. The CDR3 sequence: CASSVGSGTDTQYF. In nucleotides, the CDR3 is TGTGCCAGCAGCGTAGGATCGGGCACAGATACGCAGTATTTT.

The sample holds a few counts of this clonotype. V and J are TRBV5-6 and TRBJ1-1; TRBD1 might be the D (5 bases). Trimming shortened V by 0 bases and J by 3 bases, and 12 bases separated the two germline ends. The CDR3 length is 15 residues. Germline loops: CDR1 SGHDT, CDR2 YYEEEE. DNA for the CDR3: TGTGCCAGCAGCTTGGTCCCTACGGGGGACACTGAAGCTTTCTTT. Amino acids: CASSLVPTGDTEAFF.

This clonotype has only a few counts. The chain employs TRBV20-1 and TRBJ2-1; 14 bases are a match to TRBD2. From germline, CDR1 is DFQATT and CDR2 SNEGSKA (reference sequence). The V and J ends lost 3 bases and 6 bases, in that order; junction bases with no gene match: 10. The CDR3 totals 17 residues. The CDR3 spells CSASVTSGRGAPNEQFF. The CDR3 DNA follows: TGCAGTGCTAGCGTGACTAGCGGGAGGGGTGCGCCCAATGAGCAGTTCTTC.

Only a few counts were recorded for this clonotype. This sequence joins TRBV12-3 or TRBV12-4 and TRBJ1-5, with a tentative D call TRBD1 (5 bases). The CDR3 is made up of 15 amino acids. Trimming stripped 4 bases from V and 0 bases from J, with 10 bases between. The CDR3 is CASSWGRNSNQPQHF. DNA of the CDR3: TGTGCCAGCAGTTGGGGACGGAATAGCAATCAGCCCCAGCATTTT.

The gene calls are TRBV5-1 and TRBJ2-6, with D uncertain. V lost 0 bases and J lost 2, with 9 bases in between. Germline lookup yields CDR1 SGHRS and CDR2 YFSETQ. The CDR3 contains 16 residues. Here the CDR3 DNA reads TGCGCCAGCAGCTTGGCCGGCCGCGCTGGGGCCAACGTCCTGACTTTC. Translating gives CASSLAGRAGANVLTF. The whole variable domain, filled in from reference TRBV5-1 and TRBJ2-6, reads KAGVTQTPRYLIKTRGQQVTLSCSPISGHRSVSWYQQTPGQGLQFLFEYFSETQRNKGNFPGRFSGRQFSNSRSEMNVSTLELGDSALYLCASSLAGRAGANVLTFGAGSRLTVL.

The sample holds many counts of this clonotype. The chain has TRBV7-2 and TRBJ2-3, with 8 bases identical to TRBD1. The CDR3 runs to 13 residues. Per germline, CDR1 SGHTA and CDR2 FQGNSA. Trimming took 7 bases from V and 1 from J; bases not matched to a gene: 1. The CDR3 region has the DNA TGTGCCAGCAAGACAGGGGGCACAGATACGCAGTATTTT. Its translation: CASKTGGTDTQYF.

V usage is TRBV10-3 and J usage is TRBJ2-2; D gene uncertain. Trimming removed 10 bases from V and 6 bases from J, with 9 bases in between. Germline assignment: CDR1 ENHRY and CDR2 SYGVKD. CDR3 length equals 11 residues. CDR3 amino acids: CATKMAGELFF. The DNA of the CDR3 is TGTGCCACCAAAATGGCCGGGGAGCTGTTTTTT.

This rearrangement joins TRBV7-8 to TRBJ2-1; 10 nucleotides match TRBD1. The V segment lost 6 bases and the J segment 2 bases; nucleotides outside the gene matches: 7. CDR3 size: 16 residues. Germline values: CDR1 SGHVS, CDR2 FQNEAQ. This chain's CDR3 is CASSLRTGGPYNEQFF. CDR3 coding DNA: TGTGCCAGCAGTCTACGGACAGGGGGGCCCTACAATGAGCAGTTCTTC.

This clonotype was counted a few times. The V gene is TRBV5-1, the J gene TRBJ2-7; D unclear. Germline-derived CDR1 and CDR2 are SGHRS and YFSETQ. The length of the CDR3 is 13 residues. V was clipped by 3 bases and J by 2 bases, with 9 bases between them. The CDR3 spells CASSYSSTYEQYF. DNA of the CDR3: TGCGCCAGCAGCTACAGCTCAACCTACGAGCAGTACTTC.